One sample yielded the 15 T cell receptor beta chains listed below, sequenced in a study of CD8 T cells in Susac syndrome. The RNA input was about 0.5 to 1 ug, and it was reverse transcribed with random hexamers. TCRdb re-derived calls from the immunoSEQ multiplex PCR reads in MiXCR, one entry per CDR3 protein. The sample yields about 200,000 distinct CDR3 sequences, 92% seen once. Sequencing was carried out using CD8+ T cells from PBMCs. These receptors were collected from a human donor with multiple sclerosis.

In its sample, this clonotype was seen a few times. J is TRBJ2-1 and V is TRBV19, with D uncertain. Germline values: CDR1 LNHDA, CDR2 SQIVND (reference sequence). The CDR3 is made up of 13 amino acids. V was shortened by 3 bases and J by 0 bases, with 3 bases between the two germline ends. The CDR3 loop reads CASSISSYNEQFF. CDR3 bases: TGTGCCAGTAGTATCAGCTCCTACAATGAGCAGTTCTTC.

V and J are TRBV7-9 and TRBJ2-2; 13 bases align to TRBD2. V shed 3 bases, J shed 0 bases, and the junction held 7 bases outside the gene matches. The CDR3 is 19 residues long. Looked up from germline, CDR1 is SEHNR and CDR2 is FQNEAQ (reference sequence). CDR3 nucleotides: TGTGCCAGCAGCTTGGGGACTAGCGGGGCCGTCGCGAACACCGGGGAGCTGTTTTTT. Its translation is CASSLGTSGAVANTGELFF.

J is TRBJ1-1 and V is TRBV27, with TRBD1 matching over 10 bases. The trim removed 2 bases at V and 10 bases at J, leaving 10 bases unmatched. CDR1 and CDR2 from the germline V gene are MNHEY and SMNVEV (reference sequence). CDR3 length equals 15 residues. The CDR3 loop reads CASSLVFGTGDGAFF. The CDR3 region has the DNA TGTGCCAGCAGTTTAGTTTTCGGGACAGGGGACGGAGCTTTCTTT.

The chain couples TRBV30 to TRBJ2-1; D unresolved. The CDR3 is 13 residues long. The germline CDR1 and CDR2 sequences are GTSNPN and SVGIG (reference sequence). With 4 bases removed from V and 6 bases from J, the gap between germline ends came to 13 bases. CDR3 sequence reads: CAWIKGTLNEQFF. The CDR3 DNA is TGTGCCTGGATAAAGGGCACCCTCAATGAGCAGTTCTTC. Full variable domain (outside the CDR3, taken from reference TRBV30 and TRBJ2-1): SQTIHQWPATLVQPVGSPLSLECTVEGTSNPNLYWYRQAAGRGLQLLFYSVGIGQISSEVPQNLSASRPQDRQFILSSKKLLLSDSGFYLCAWIKGTLNEQFFGPGTRLTVL.

V is TRBV7-9 and J is TRBJ1-3, with D unclear. Germline V gives CDR1 SEHNR, CDR2 FQNEAQ (reference sequence). Trimming left V 1 base short and J 4 bases short, with 11 bases between. The CDR3 contains 15 residues. This CDR3 reads CASSLGLSDGNTIYF. Written as DNA, the CDR3 is TGTGCCAGCAGCTTAGGGCTGTCCGACGGAAACACCATATATTTT.

The J gene is TRBJ2-5, the V gene TRBV12-3 or TRBV12-4; a weak D match, TRBD2 (6 bases). The CDR3 extends over 18 amino acids. V lost 3 bases, J lost 5 bases, and 25 bases lay in between. The CDR3 loop is CASSLVASWVAGFETQYF. The CDR3 bases are TGTGCCAGCAGTTTGGTGGCTAGCTGGGTGGCGGGATTCGAGACCCAGTACTTC.

The chain uses TRBV6-4 and TRBJ2-2, with D possibly TRBD1 on 6 matching bases. The length of the CDR3 is 15 residues. Germline V gene sequence: CDR1 MRHNA, CDR2 SNTAGT. Trimming removed 0 bases at V and 1 base at J, with 6 bases between. Written as DNA, the CDR3 is TGTGCCAGCAGTGACTCGACAGGGAACACCGGGGAGCTGTTTTTT. This sequence encodes CASSDSTGNTGELFF.

The chain carries TRBV7-6 and TRBJ1-1, with 9 nucleotides matching TRBD1. The ends lost 7 bases at V and 5 bases at J; junction bases unmatched: 8. This CDR3 region has 14 residues. CDR1 and CDR2 from the germline V gene are SGHVS and FNYEAQ. As DNA, the CDR3 is TGTGCCAGCACCGAAACAGGGGGCGGAACTGAAGCTTTCTTT. Protein product: CASTETGGGTEAFF.

The chain has TRBV24-1 and TRBJ2-5; D not certain. Looked up from germline, CDR1 is KGHDR and CDR2 is SFDVKD. This CDR3 has 14 residues. The ends were cut back, 4 bases at V and 3 bases at J, with 11 bases in the middle. CDR3 sequence: CATSEENLEETQYF. The CDR3 bases are TGTGCCACCAGTGAGGAAAACTTAGAAGAGACCCAGTACTTC.

V usage is TRBV4-1 and J usage is TRBJ1-6; the match to TRBD1 covers 7 bases. The CDR3 runs 16 residues. V lost 4 bases and J lost 2; bases outside the gene matches: 5. The germline CDR1 and CDR2 sequences are MGHRA and YSYEKL. The CDR3 DNA reads TGCGCCAGCAGCCCGGGGGGACAGCCCTATAATTCACCCCTCCACTTT. This gives the protein CASSPGGQPYNSPLHF.

The V and J genes are TRBV3-1 and TRBJ2-5; D gene unclear. The CDR3 spans 15 residues. From germline, CDR1 is LGHDT and CDR2 YNNKEL (reference sequence). With 1 base removed from V and 3 bases from J, the gap between germline ends came to 12 bases. The CDR3 nucleotides read TGTGCCAGCAGCCAAGTTGGGAACCCTAAAGAGACCCAGTACTTC. Amino acids: CASSQVGNPKETQYF.

The chain links TRBV27 to TRBJ2-3, with D perhaps matching TRBD1 or TRBD2 (5 bases each). CDR3 size: 19 residues. CDR1 is MNHEY and CDR2 is SMNVEV in the germline V gene (reference sequence). V was clipped by 5 bases and J by 0 bases, with 24 bases between them. CDR3 amino acids: CASSPTGTDQTSSTDTQYF. As DNA, the CDR3 is TGTGCCAGCAGTCCTACCGGGACCGACCAAACTTCTAGCACAGATACGCAGTATTTT.

In its sample, this clonotype was seen a few times. This chain links TRBV6-5 with TRBJ2-3; TRBD2 matches 10 bases. After removal of 4 bases from V and 4 bases from J, the junction contained 5 bases not matched to a gene. From germline, CDR1 is MNHEY and CDR2 SVGAGI. The CDR3 has 15 residues. The chain's CDR3 is CASSSQAGGPDTQYF. CDR3 nucleotides: TGTGCCAGCAGTTCCCAAGCGGGAGGGCCAGATACGCAGTATTTT.

The chain employs TRBV27 and TRBJ1-1; D uncertain. V gave up 5 bases and J gave up 4 bases, with 11 bases separating them. Germline values: CDR1 MNHEY, CDR2 SMNVEV (reference sequence). The CDR3 contains 13 residues. The CDR3: CASSGGVTTEAFF. For the CDR3, the DNA is TGTGCCAGCAGTGGCGGGGTGACCACTGAAGCTTTCTTT.

V is TRBV12-3 or TRBV12-4 and J is TRBJ2-6; 8 nucleotides agree with TRBD1. CDR3 length equals 18 residues. J gave up 0 bases and V 8 bases, and 12 bases lay outside the gene matches. The CDR3 sequence: CASLPGDRPSSGANVLTF. DNA for the CDR3: TGTGCCAGCCTTCCCGGGGACAGGCCAAGCTCTGGGGCCAACGTCCTGACTTTC.